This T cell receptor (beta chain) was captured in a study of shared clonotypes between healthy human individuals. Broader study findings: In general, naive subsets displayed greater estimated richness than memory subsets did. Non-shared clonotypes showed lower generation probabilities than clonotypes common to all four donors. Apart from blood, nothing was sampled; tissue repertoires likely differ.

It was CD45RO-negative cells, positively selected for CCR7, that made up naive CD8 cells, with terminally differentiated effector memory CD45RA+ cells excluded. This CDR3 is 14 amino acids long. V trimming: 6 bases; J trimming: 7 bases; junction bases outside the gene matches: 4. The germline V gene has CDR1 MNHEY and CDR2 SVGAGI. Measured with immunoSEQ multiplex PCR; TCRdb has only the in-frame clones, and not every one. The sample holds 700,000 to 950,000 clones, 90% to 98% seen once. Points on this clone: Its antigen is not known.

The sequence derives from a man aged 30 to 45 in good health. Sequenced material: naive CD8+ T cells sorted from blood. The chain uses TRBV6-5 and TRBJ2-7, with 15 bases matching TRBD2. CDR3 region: CASRGLAGGGEQYF. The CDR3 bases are TGTGCCAGCAGAGGACTAGCGGGAGGGGGAGAGCAGTACTTC.